This is a list of T cell receptor beta chains from one sample in a study of blood T cell repertoires in COVID-19. Method: immunoSEQ multiplex PCR; TCRdb's copy keeps in-frame clones and lacks some. The table lists fewer than 350,000 clones, approximately 91% of them singletons. Source material: PBMCs or T cells enriched from blood (not recorded which). These receptors all stem from a woman aged 40 to 50 with acute COVID-19. The CDR3 runs from the conserved cysteine through the conserved F or W. A D gene is named only where the DNA matches it firmly. Clone size is not always given. Where it is, it says once, few, many or a class for expanded clones.

>TRBD1|.|TRBJ1-4|TRBV28
TGTGCCAGCAGTTTGGGACAGGGTCGACTGTTTTTT
CASSLGQGRLFF
>TRBD2|.|TRBJ2-7|TRBV6-6
TGTGCCAGCAGCTCTAGCGGGAGGAAGTACGAGCAGTACTTC
CASSSSGRKYEQYF
>.|.|TRBJ2-2|TRBV28
TGTGCCAGCACCCTAGAAGGAACCGGGGAGCTGTTTTTT
CASTLEGTGELFF
>.|.|TRBJ2-7|TRBV5-1
TGCGCCAGCAGCTTGATCCTAGCTGGCGAGCAGTACTTC
CASSLILAGEQYF
>.|.|TRBJ2-7|TRBV3-1/TRBV3-2
TGTGCCAGCAGCCCGGGTAGCTCCTACGAGCAGTACTTC
CASSPGSSYEQYF
>.|.|TRBJ2-1|TRBV5-6
TGTGCCAGCAGCTTGGCCAGCAGGGGTAGCTCCTACAATGAGCAGTTCTTC
CASSLASRGSSYNEQFF
>TRBD1|.|TRBJ2-7|TRBV6-2/TRBV6-3
TGTGCCAGCAGTTACTCGAACAGGGGGCGTGACGAGCAGTACTTC
CASSYSNRGRDEQYF
>.|.|TRBJ1-2|TRBV3-1/TRBV3-2
TGTGCCAGCAGCCAAGGAGGGGGAGGGGTCCCCTTC
CASSQGGGGVPF
>.|.|TRBJ2-7|TRBV12-3/TRBV12-4
TGTGCCAGCAGTTTTTGGCGGTCCTACGAGCAGTACTTC
CASSFWRSYEQYF
>TRBD1|.|TRBJ2-2|TRBV23-1
TGCGCCAGCAGTCAACCGGGACAGGGGGTAACCGGGGAGCTGTTTTTT
CASSQPGQGVTGELFF
>.|.|TRBJ1-1|TRBV7-9
TGTGCCAGCAGCTTTTCCGGCAGGGAGGTTCGGGCTTTCTTT
CASSFSGREVRAFF
>TRBD1|.|TRBJ1-1|TRBV6-2/TRBV6-3
TGTGCCAGCAGCCCCCCCGACAGGGTGGCTGAAGCTTTCTTT
CASSPPDRVAEAFF
>.|.|TRBJ1-5|TRBV18
TGTGCCAGCTCAGTCGACAGTGGCAATCAGCCCCAGCATTTT
CASSVDSGNQPQHF
>TRBD2|.|TRBJ2-1|TRBV7-9
TGTGCCAGCAGCCCCCCGGGACTAGACTGGAATGAGCAGTTCTTC
CASSPPGLDWNEQFF
>.|.|TRBJ2-3|TRBV7-8
TGTGCCAGCAGTACCGAATATGACACATTCACAGATACGCAGTATTTT
CASSTEYDTFTDTQYF
>.|.|TRBJ1-4|TRBV15
TGTGCCACCAGCAGCCTTAATGAAAAACTGTTTTTT
CATSSLNEKLFF
>TRBD1|.|TRBJ2-7|TRBV6-5
TGTGCCAGCATCCCCCCCCCAGGGGGCTCCTACGAGCAGTACTTC
CASIPPPGGSYEQYF
>TRBD1|.|TRBJ1-2|TRBV7-2
TGTGCCAGCAGCTTAGCTACCGGGACAGTACCTGGCTACACCTTC
CASSLATGTVPGYTF
>.|.|TRBJ2-7|TRBV18
TGTGCCAGCTCACCTTCGCAGGGCTCCTACGAGCAGTACTTC
CASSPSQGSYEQYF
>.|.|TRBJ2-6|TRBV25-1
TGTGCCAGCAGCCGGTCTGGGGCCAACGTCCTGACTTTC
CASSRSGANVLTF
>.|.|TRBJ1-2|TRBV30
TGTGCCTGGAGTGTAGGGACACAGGCCTATGGCTACACCTTC
CAWSVGTQAYGYTF
>TRBD1|once|TRBJ2-1|TRBV24-1
TGTGCCACCAGTGATCCGACAGGGGTTTCCTCTGAGCAGTTCTTC
CATSDPTGVSSEQFF
>.|.|TRBJ2-4|TRBV28
TGTGCCAGCAGTTTAGCCTCACTCGGGTACATTCAGTACTTC
CASSLASLGYIQYF
>.|.|TRBJ2-5|TRBV5-1
TGCGCCAGCACCTTCAACGGGCAAGAGACCCAGTACTTC
CASTFNGQETQYF
>TRBD2|.|TRBJ2-1|TRBV6-6
TGTGCCAGCAGACCAGCGGGAGGGGTGGACAATGAGCAGTTCTTC
CASRPAGGVDNEQFF
>.|.|TRBJ2-7|TRBV2
TGTGCCAGCAGCCTCGGACACACTTACGAGCAGTACTTC
CASSLGHTYEQYF
>.|.|TRBJ1-3|TRBV5-8
TGTGCCAGCAGCTTCCCAGGGACTGGAAACACCATATATTTT
CASSFPGTGNTIYF
>TRBD2|.|TRBJ2-7|TRBV28
TGTGCCAGCAGTCCTAGACTAGCGGGGATTCCCTACGAGCAGTACTTC
CASSPRLAGIPYEQYF
>.|.|TRBJ2-2|TRBV7-3
TGTGCCAGCAGCTTCGGGGGAACCGGGGAGCTGTTTTTT
CASSFGGTGELFF
>.|.|TRBJ1-3|TRBV5-1
TGCGCCAGCAGCTTGGGAACGGGACTGGGAAACACCATATATTTT
CASSLGTGLGNTIYF
>TRBD1|.|TRBJ2-4|TRBV4-1
TGCGCCAGCAGCCAAGGTGGACAGGGGGCTCACATTCAGTACTTC
CASSQGGQGAHIQYF
>.|.|TRBJ2-7|TRBV11-3
TGTGCCAGCAGCACAGACGGGATGGCCGAGCAGTACTTC
CASSTDGMAEQYF
>TRBD2|once|TRBJ2-1|TRBV12-5
TGTGCTAGTGTTACCACTAGCGGAGGCAATGAGCAGTTCTTC
CASVTTSGGNEQFF
>TRBD2|once|TRBJ2-1|TRBV5-6
TGTGCCAGCAGCTTGCAGCGGGGGCCCACCAATGAGCAGTTCTTC
CASSLQRGPTNEQFF
>.|.|TRBJ1-1|TRBV11-1
TGTGCCAGCAGCTTAGGTCGGGGTGAAGCTTTCTTT
CASSLGRGEAFF
>.|.|TRBJ2-5|TRBV28
TGTGCCAGCAGTTTAGCGGGGCCCCACCAAGAGACCCAGTACTTC
CASSLAGPHQETQYF
>TRBD2|.|TRBJ2-3|TRBV6-2/TRBV6-3
TGTGCCAGCAGTTATACCGCGGTGGGACTAGCGGACACAGATACGCAGTATTTT
CASSYTAVGLADTDTQYF
>.|.|TRBJ1-1|TRBV6-4
TGTGCCAGCAGTGAGGGCCGAAACACTGAAGCTTTCTTT
CASSEGRNTEAFF
>.|.|TRBJ2-3|TRBV5-1
TGCGCCAGCAGAGACAGTACTAGCACAGATACGCAGTATTTT
CASRDSTSTDTQYF
>.|.|TRBJ2-7|TRBV2
TGTGCCTTGGGGGCCCTACACCAGTACTTC
CALGALHQYF
>TRBD2|.|TRBJ2-7|TRBV4-3
TGCGCCAGCAGCCCCGAAGGGACTAGCGGATCCTACGAGCAGTACTTC
CASSPEGTSGSYEQYF
>TRBD1|.|TRBJ1-3|TRBV2
TGTGCCAGCATCGACAGGGAGAAAGGAAACACCATATATTTT
CASIDREKGNTIYF
>.|.|TRBJ2-3|TRBV7-8
TGTGCCAGCAGCTTAGACGGCGGGGGCACAGATACGCAGTATTTT
CASSLDGGGTDTQYF
>TRBD1|.|TRBJ2-2|TRBV18
TGTGCCAGCTCAGTGGGACAGCCTACCACCGGGGAGCTGTTTTTT
CASSVGQPTTGELFF